One and the same sample provided the 5 T cell receptor beta chains below, sequenced in a study of shared clonotypes between healthy human individuals. The assay was immunoSEQ multiplex PCR, and TCRdb's table has in-frame clones only and misses some. The repertoire holds about a million clones, with roughly 80% as singletons. Sequenced: memory CD4+ T cells from PBMCs. Subset given: CD45RA-negative fraction. The receptors come from a man younger than 30 in good health. Some clones in this sample may be carry-over from other donors' samples.

J is TRBJ2-1 and V is TRBV5-1; D is unresolved. The CDR3 sequence is 14 residues long. Trimming shortened V by 0 bases and J by 2 bases, and 6 bases separated the two germline ends. Germline CDR1 and CDR2: SGHRS and YFSETQ. The CDR3 nucleotides read TGCGCCAGCAGCTTGGGAGAACCCTACAATGAGCAGTTCTTC. Encoded protein: CASSLGEPYNEQFF. Full variable domain (missing parts from reference TRBV5-1 and TRBJ2-1): KAGVTQTPRYLIKTRGQQVTLSCSPISGHRSVSWYQQTPGQGLQFLFEYFSETQRNKGNFPGRFSGRQFSNSRSEMNVSTLELGDSALYLCASSLGEPYNEQFFGPGTRLTVL.

The chain employs TRBV6-1 and TRBJ1-3; 9 bases map to TRBD1. After removal of 5 bases from V and 1 base from J, the junction contained 3 bases not matched to a gene. The CDR3 is 15 residues long. Germline CDR1 MNHNS, CDR2 SASEGT. The CDR3 region has the DNA TGTGCCAGCAGTTGGGACAGGGCTTCTGGAAACACCATATATTTT. This gives the protein CASSWDRASGNTIYF.

This chain uses TRBV7-9 with TRBJ1-4; D remains ambiguous. Germline CDR1 SEHNR, CDR2 FQNEAQ (reference sequence). The CDR3 runs 19 residues. Trimming stripped 2 bases from V and 3 bases from J, with 22 bases between. CDR3 sequence reads: CASSLFRGFSLQANEKLFF. The CDR3 nucleotides are TGTGCCAGCAGCTTATTCCGGGGATTCTCCTTGCAGGCTAATGAAAAACTGTTTTTT.

The chain couples TRBV6-1 to TRBJ2-3; TRBD1 matches at 11 bases. The V segment lost 4 bases and the J segment 0 bases; nucleotides outside the gene matches: 6. The CDR3 runs to 17 residues. The germline V gene has CDR1 MNHNS and CDR2 SASEGT. The CDR3 sequence is CASSVGTGGYSTDTQYF. The CDR3 bases are TGTGCCAGCAGTGTAGGGACAGGGGGGTATAGCACAGATACGCAGTATTTT.

The V call is TRBV25-1, the J call TRBJ2-7; 7 bases fit TRBD2. Germline values: CDR1 MGHDK, CDR2 SYGVNS. The CDR3 spans 14 residues. Losses at the gene ends were 1 base for V and 4 bases for J; bases not matched to a gene: 4. The CDR3 reads CASSESGGSYEQYF. The DNA for the CDR3 is TGTGCCAGCAGTGAATCGGGCGGGAGTTACGAGCAGTACTTC.